This T cell receptor (beta chain) was identified during a study of T cells and copy number aberrations in small-cell lung cancer (dated by TCRdb to the early 2020s). For context, the study as a whole: To relate T cell metrics to mutations and copy number aberrations, the same tumor regions underwent both TCR repertoire sequencing and whole-exome sequencing. Tumor TCR data were available for some 16 patients, and roughly 14 patients had TCR data from both tumor and normal tissue.

V is clipped by 8 bases and J by 2 bases, and the sequence between their germline boundaries is 7 bases long. The germline V gene (reference sequence) gives CDR1 as LNHDA and CDR2 as SQIVND. CDR3 length: 12 amino acids, cysteine to phenylalanine. Only the CDR3 DNA stays, 36 bases, in frame from base 1. The donors were limited-stage small-cell lung cancer patients whose surgical resection took place in Hangzhou, China, between about 2008 and 2021. Every donor underwent upfront surgery with no preoperative chemotherapy or radiotherapy, and no donor received immunotherapy either before or after surgery. In the sequenced cohort of 19 patients, every patient was either a smoker or a heavy second-hand smoker. Adjacent normal lung was collected at least 2 cm from the tumor margin and was confirmed morphologically free of malignant cells by two pathologists. To characterize T cell repertoire heterogeneity, the study applied multi-region TCR-beta sequencing to resected limited-stage small-cell lung cancers and to tumor-adjacent lung tissue. The AllPrep DNA/RNA FFPE Kit (Qiagen) was used to extract genomic DNA from FFPE tissue.

Turning to this clone: The antigen it binds to is not known. Nothing much larger sits one base from this clone, and base qualities are not available.

Results and caveats for the whole study, not just this receptor: Because surgical resection is uncommon in small-cell lung cancer, the study was limited by a small sample size, and the findings need validation. All specimens were formalin-fixed paraffin-embedded tissue, which is known to introduce sequencing artifacts. Lower T-cell density, richness and clonality were observed in tumors than in adjacent lung tissue, although the difference in density was not significant.

The immunoSEQ hsTCRB Kit was used with multiplexed V- and J-gene primers to amplify TCR-beta CDR3 regions from genomic DNA. Unique DNA barcodes were added in a second PCR, and the samples were pooled together with one negative control and one positive control. Sequencing of the pooled TCR-beta libraries was performed on an Illumina MiSeq using a 150-cycle paired-end protocol. In the original analysis: Adaptive Biotechnologies processed the raw sequencing data and produced a report containing normalized, annotated TCR-beta repertoires. To compute T-cell density, TCR-beta templates were normalized to usable DNA, with usable DNA estimated through amplification of housekeeping genes. Richness was defined as the count of unique rearrangements, and clonality was defined as 1 minus Pielou's evenness. Drawn from immuneACCESS, this table holds only the in-frame rearrangements with V and J called that TCRdb kept. Clones are partly lost; checked studies trace under half to an unresolved V gene and leave the rest unexplained. D and trimming come from the DNA, and the V and J calls and clone size come from that table. For this sample the table gives some 3,000 clones, of which over 75% were detected only once. Under 6% of the sample is held by the ten biggest clonotypes.

The chain was built from TRBV19 and TRBJ1-5; no D gene can be assigned with confidence. This receptor was taken from a man aged 50-60 years with small cell lung cancer. Sequenced: normal tissue next to the tumor. The sequence in DNA is TGTGCCAGTTGGGAGGGCAATCAGCCCCAGCATTTT. Translated, it reads CASWEGNQPQHF.